This T cell receptor (beta chain) came from a study of blood T cell repertoires in COVID-19 (dated by TCRdb to the early 2020s). For context, the study as a whole: Collaborator samples came from the United States, Italy and Spain and covered acute and convalescent phases of COVID-19. Deeply sampled blood TCRbeta repertoires from subjects exposed to, actively infected with, or recovered from COVID-19 were included in the dataset. Samples were obtained from the ongoing ImmuneRACE study (first 160 participants) and from 1,254 subjects provided by 6 global collaborators. Where available, HLA class I and class II types were obtained from metadata supplied by the sample provider rather than from assay-based typing. Nearly every sample came with metadata listing a de-identified subject ID, COVID-19 status, age in years and sex. The repertoires were released in a freely available public database intended as a resource for research on the immune response to SARS-CoV-2. The material from the prospective study consisted of cDNA or gDNA derived from T cells, B-cell-depleted T cells, or PBMCs.

Each collaborating institution followed its own protocols to collect whole blood in K2EDTA tubes. For TCRbeta analysis, collaborator samples were shipped as frozen whole blood, as isolated PBMCs, or as DNA extracted from either sample type. Worth noting for this clone: What antigen it recognizes has not been identified. No much larger clonotype is one base removed from it; base qualities were not supplied.

TCRbeta CDR3 regions were amplified from genomic DNA by means of the immunoSEQ Assay, a bias-controlled multiplex PCR. As for the original processing: Nucleated cell counts per sample were estimated from amplification of reference gene primers within the assay. To quantify the absolute abundance of each unique TCRbeta CDR3 rearrangement, sequence reads were collapsed and filtered. Productive Simpson clonality was computed per sample as the square root of Simpson's diversity index over productive rearrangements. TCRdb provides this immuneACCESS table in a form limited to in-frame rearrangements. Some clones are lacking; in checked studies, under half of them reflect an unresolved V gene, and why the rest are absent is not known. V and J calls and clone size are those listed in that table; D and trimming were worked out from the DNA. For this sample there are about 190,000 clones; around 87% appear just once. The top ten hold about 2.5% of the sample.

Results and caveats for the whole study, not just this receptor: The quantity of clinical and demographic metadata differed by source and by participant and was supplied without curation.

Input material: peripheral blood. The sequence was obtained from a man aged 40-49 years with active or convalescent COVID-19.

The CDR3 here reads CASSGRWPASGVSTNEKLFF. Read as DNA, the sequence is TGTGCCAGCAGTGGAAGATGGCCCGCGTCCGGAGTGTCAACTAATGAAAAACTGTTTTTT. Recombination joined TRBV6-1 with TRBJ1-4, with the D gene call left open. Trimming at the junction amounts to 4 bases on V and 0 bases on J, and the germline ends lie 24 bases apart. The CDR3 covers 20 residues, taking in both the cysteine and the phenylalanine. Only the CDR3 part of the read is kept: 60 bases, read in frame from the first base. The CDR1 and CDR2 encoded by the germline V gene are MNHNS and SASEGT.